The rows below give T cell receptor beta chains drawn from one sample of a study of shared clonotypes between healthy human individuals. Libraries were prepared by immunoSEQ multiplex PCR; TCRdb keeps only in-frame clonotypes and omits some of them. In the table there are a few hundred thousand clones, approximately 97% of which are singletons. Sequenced input: naive CD4+ T cells sorted from blood. These receptors all stem from a woman under 40 in good health. Both conserved end residues are part of each CDR3. A D gene is named only where the DNA matches it firmly. Clone size appears in some rows only: once, few, many, or a class for an expanded clone.

V gene	clone size	J gene	D gene	CDR3 DNA	CDR3 protein
TRBV2	-	TRBJ1-4	TRBD1	TGTGCCAGCAGCCTGGCAGGGGGAGGTGAAAAACTGTTTTTT	CASSLAGGGEKLFF
TRBV6-1	once	TRBJ2-7	TRBD2	TGTGCCAGCCTCCATAGCGGGAAGTCCTCCTACGAGCAGTACTTC	CASLHSGKSSYEQYF
TRBV10-2	-	TRBJ2-1	-	TGCGCCAGCAGTGAAAGGACTTACAATGAGCAGTTCTTC	CASSERTYNEQFF
TRBV5-1	-	TRBJ2-7	-	TGCGCCAGCAGCCCGGACAGCCGCTACGAGCAGTACTTC	CASSPDSRYEQYF
TRBV18	-	TRBJ1-3	-	TGTGCCAGCTCACCAAGGACGGACTCTGGAAACACCATATATTTT	CASSPRTDSGNTIYF
TRBV4-2	-	TRBJ2-1	TRBD2	TGTGCCAGCAGCCAATCGGGGACTAGCGGGAGTTTCGGTGAGCAGTTCTTC	CASSQSGTSGSFGEQFF
TRBV9	-	TRBJ2-6	-	TGTGCCAGCAGCGACAAGAGGGCCATATCTGGGGCCAACGTCCTGACTTTC	CASSDKRAISGANVLTF
TRBV6-1	-	TRBJ2-7	TRBD2	TGTGCCAGCAGTGATCCGGGACTAGCGGGGTACGAGCAGTACTTC	CASSDPGLAGYEQYF
TRBV9	-	TRBJ2-7	TRBD2	TGTGCCAGCAGCGTGACTAGCGGAAACTACGAGCAGTACTTC	CASSVTSGNYEQYF
TRBV5-1	-	TRBJ2-3	-	TGCGCCAGCAGCTTGGGTTTGGGGGGCAGGACAGATACGCAGTATTTT	CASSLGLGGRTDTQYF
TRBV27	-	TRBJ1-4	-	TGTGCCAGCAGCCCCGGGGCCCAAAAACTGTTTTTT	CASSPGAQKLFF
TRBV11-1	-	TRBJ1-1	-	TGTGCCAGCAGCTTCGGCAGAGACACTGAAGCTTTCTTT	CASSFGRDTEAFF
TRBV6-5	-	TRBJ2-5	TRBD1	TGTGCCAGCATTAAAGGGACAGGTACCCAAGAGACCCAGTACTTC	CASIKGTGTQETQYF
TRBV2	-	TRBJ1-1	-	TGTGCCAGCAGGGGAAATACAGTCGCTGAAGCTTTCTTT	CASRGNTVAEAFF
TRBV28	-	TRBJ2-7	-	TGTGCCAGCACCTCTCCGAGGGCAGGAAGCTACGAGCAGTACTTC	CASTSPRAGSYEQYF
TRBV18	once	TRBJ2-2	TRBD2	TGTGCCAGCTCACTTCTACTAGCGGGGGAAACCGGGGAGCTGTTTTTT	CASSLLLAGETGELFF
TRBV7-3	-	TRBJ2-1	-	TGTGCCAGCAGCTTAAAAACTAGCACCTACAATGAGCAGTTCTTC	CASSLKTSTYNEQFF
TRBV6-1	once	TRBJ1-1	-	TGTGCCAGCCTCTTCGATAGTAACGCTGAAGCTTTCTTT	CASLFDSNAEAFF